Here is one T cell receptor beta chain with its context. This specimen comes from a study of blood T cell repertoires in COVID-19. Clones were read by immunoSEQ multiplex PCR, and TCRdb kept only the in-frame ones, dropping some. The profile shows around 26,000 clones, roughly 70% of them singletons. V lost 5 bases, J lost 1 base, and 6 bases stayed unmatched. Germline values: CDR1 MNHEY, CDR2 SMNVEV (reference sequence). This CDR3 has 15 amino acids. Specimen: peripheral blood. The chain recombines TRBV27 with TRBJ1-2, with TRBD1 identical over 8 bases. The sequence derives from a man between 60 and 75 years old with active or convalescent COVID-19. CDR3 nucleotides: TGTGCCAGCAGTACCGGACAGGGAGATAACTATGGCTACACCTTC. Residues: CASSTGQGDNYGYTF.